The 7 T cell receptor beta chains below come from one sample, sequenced in a study of blood T cell repertoires in COVID-19. TCRdb's table, derived via immunoSEQ multiplex PCR, lists solely in-frame clones and lacks some. The sample holds 100,000 to 150,000 clones, 80% to 95% seen once. What was sequenced was peripheral blood. The receptors were gathered from a man over 45 with COVID-19, enrolled during active disease.

This clone was observed a handful of times. CDR3 DNA: TGTGCCAGCAGCTTAGGACAGAACACTGAAGCTTTCTTT. It specifies CASSLGQNTEAFF. V gene TRBV7-2 combines with J gene TRBJ1-1; no definite D call. V was trimmed by 1 base and J by 1 base, leaving 4 bases between them. CDR1 is SGHTA, CDR2 FQGNSA, per germline. This CDR3 contains 13 residues.

The chain links TRBV10-3 to TRBJ2-5; 9 bases map to TRBD1. Germline V gives CDR1 ENHRY, CDR2 SYGVKD. This CDR3 comprises 14 residues. The J segment lost 0 bases and the V segment lost 10 bases, leaving 6 bases of the junction unmatched. CDR3 nucleotides: TGTGCCACTAAAGGACAGGGGTACCAAGAGACCCAGTACTTC. The encoded protein is CATKGQGYQETQYF.

The V call is TRBV28, the J call TRBJ2-1; 10 bases line up with TRBD2. The CDR3 is 16 residues long. Germline assignment: CDR1 MDHEN and CDR2 SYDVKM. Trimming removed 7 bases from V and 9 bases from J; junction bases left unmatched: 15. CDR3 amino acids: CASIIFGSGRVLEQFF. As DNA, the CDR3 is TGTGCCAGCATCATTTTCGGGAGCGGGAGGGTTCTTGAGCAGTTCTTC.

The chain is built from TRBV5-6 and TRBJ2-3; TRBD2 matches at 12 bases. The trim removed 2 bases at V and 0 bases at J, leaving 4 bases unmatched. The CDR3 is 17 amino acids. Germline lookup yields CDR1 SGHDT and CDR2 YYEEEE. In DNA, the CDR3 is TGTGCCAGCAGCTTTTCTAGCGGGAGGGTGAGCACAGATACGCAGTATTTT. Translating it yields CASSFSSGRVSTDTQYF.

The chain combines TRBV5-6 with TRBJ2-7; D perhaps matches TRBD1 (5 bases). Looked up from germline, CDR1 is SGHDT and CDR2 is YYEEEE. The length of the CDR3 is 15 residues. Trimming took off 0 bases at V and 2 bases at J, with 12 bases between the two ends. The chain's CDR3 is CASSLGTGQTYEQYF. The CDR3 bases are TGTGCCAGCAGCTTGGGTACAGGCCAAACCTACGAGCAGTACTTC.

J is TRBJ1-1 and V is TRBV3-1 (or the pseudogene TRBV3-2); D is possibly TRBD1 (5 bases). This CDR3 is 15 amino acids long. Trimming removed 4 bases from V and 1 base from J, with 13 bases in between. Germline loops: CDR1 LGHDT, CDR2 YNNKEL (reference sequence). The CDR3 nucleotides are TGTGCCAGCAGCCCTATATCAACAGGGAACACTGAAGCTTTCTTT. Translation gives CASSPISTGNTEAFF.

This chain uses TRBV19 with TRBJ1-5; the D gene is possibly TRBD1 (6 bases). Germline-derived CDR1 and CDR2 are LNHDA and SQIVND (reference sequence). The CDR3 contains 16 residues. Trimming took off 5 bases at V and 4 bases at J, with 18 bases between the two ends. CDR3 protein: CASSRSGHLSNQPQHF. The CDR3 bases are TGTGCCAGTAGTCGGTCGGGACACTTAAGTAATCAGCCCCAGCATTTT.